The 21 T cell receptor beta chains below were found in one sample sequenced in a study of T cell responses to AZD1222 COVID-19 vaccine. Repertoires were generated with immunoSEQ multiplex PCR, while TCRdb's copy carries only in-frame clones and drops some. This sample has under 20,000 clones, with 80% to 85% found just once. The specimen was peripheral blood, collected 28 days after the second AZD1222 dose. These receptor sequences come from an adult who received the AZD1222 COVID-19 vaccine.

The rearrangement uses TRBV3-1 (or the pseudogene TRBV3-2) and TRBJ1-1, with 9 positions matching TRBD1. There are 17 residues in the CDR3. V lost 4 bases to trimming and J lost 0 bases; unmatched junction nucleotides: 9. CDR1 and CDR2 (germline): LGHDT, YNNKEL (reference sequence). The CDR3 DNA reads TGTGCCAGCAGCCCAGTGGGGACAGGGAGCATGAACACTGAAGCTTTCTTT. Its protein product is CASSPVGTGSMNTEAFF.

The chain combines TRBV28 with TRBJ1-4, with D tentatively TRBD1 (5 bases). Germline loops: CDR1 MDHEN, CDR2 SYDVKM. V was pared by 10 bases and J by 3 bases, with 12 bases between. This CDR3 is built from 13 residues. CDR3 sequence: CATTGGANEKLFF. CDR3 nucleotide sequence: TGTGCCACAACGGGAGGGGCTAATGAAAAACTGTTTTTT.

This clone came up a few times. The CDR3, as DNA: TGTGCCAGTACCCAGGGAGGTTCGGATACGCAGTATTTT. Residues: CASTQGGSDTQYF. The rearrangement uses TRBV19 and TRBJ2-3, with TRBD2 as a possible D gene (6 bases). This CDR3 contains 13 residues. The V end was cut by 7 bases, the J end by 6 bases, with 14 bases between. Germline loops: CDR1 LNHDA, CDR2 SQIVND (reference sequence).

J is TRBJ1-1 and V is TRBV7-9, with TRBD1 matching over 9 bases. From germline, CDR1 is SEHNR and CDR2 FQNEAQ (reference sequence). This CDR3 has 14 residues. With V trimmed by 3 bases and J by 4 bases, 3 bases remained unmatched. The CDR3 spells CASSLGQGTTEAFF. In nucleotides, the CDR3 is TGTGCCAGCAGCTTGGGACAGGGTACCACTGAAGCTTTCTTT.

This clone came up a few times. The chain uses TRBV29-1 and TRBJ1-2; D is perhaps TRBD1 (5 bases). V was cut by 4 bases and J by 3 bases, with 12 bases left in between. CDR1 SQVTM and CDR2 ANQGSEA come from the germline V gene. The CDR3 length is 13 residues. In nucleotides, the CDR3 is TGCAGCGTTGTCTCCGACAGCCACTATGGCTACACCTTC. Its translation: CSVVSDSHYGYTF.

The CDR3 DNA sequence: TGTGCCAGCAGTTTGGATAGGCGTACCGCGGCTTTCTTT. This codes for CASSLDRRTAAFF. This rearrangement joins TRBV27 to TRBJ1-1; D is ambiguous. Trimming stripped 3 bases from V and 11 bases from J, with 16 bases between. This CDR3 contains 13 residues. Germline V lookup: CDR1 MNHEY, CDR2 SMNVEV (reference sequence).

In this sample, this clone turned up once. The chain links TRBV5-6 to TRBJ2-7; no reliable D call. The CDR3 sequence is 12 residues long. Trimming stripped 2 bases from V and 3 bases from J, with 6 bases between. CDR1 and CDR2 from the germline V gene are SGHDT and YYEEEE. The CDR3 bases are TGTGCCAGCAGCTTTCGCAGCTACGAGCAGTACTTC. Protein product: CASSFRSYEQYF.

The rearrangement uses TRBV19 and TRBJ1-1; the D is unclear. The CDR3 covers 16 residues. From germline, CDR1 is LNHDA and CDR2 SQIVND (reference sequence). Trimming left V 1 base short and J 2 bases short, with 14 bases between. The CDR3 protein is CASSIGPLGGNTEAFF. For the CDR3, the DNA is TGTGCCAGTAGTATAGGCCCTCTCGGCGGTAACACTGAAGCTTTCTTT.

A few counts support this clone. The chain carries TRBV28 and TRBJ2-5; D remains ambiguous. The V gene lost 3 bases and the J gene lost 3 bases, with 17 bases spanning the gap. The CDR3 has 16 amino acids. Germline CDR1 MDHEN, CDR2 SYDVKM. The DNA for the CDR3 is TGTGCCAGCAGTTTCCGTAGAGGACGGCAAAAAGAGACCCAGTACTTC. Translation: CASSFRRGRQKETQYF.

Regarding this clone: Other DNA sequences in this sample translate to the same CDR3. Here the CDR3 DNA reads TGCGCCAGCAGCCAAGACCGAGCGGGGGGCCTTTACAATGAGCAGTTCTTC. It encodes CASSQDRAGGLYNEQFF. The gene calls are TRBV4-3 and TRBJ2-1, with TRBD2 matching 9 bases. Unmatched junction bases numbered 7, after V lost 0 bases and J lost 4 bases. The CDR3 contains 17 residues. Per the germline V gene, CDR1 is LGHNA and CDR2 is YSLEER.

The CDR3 DNA sequence: TGTGCCAGCTCACCAGAAGGGCTAGAAAAACTGTTTTTT. Translating it yields CASSPEGLEKLFF. The chain joins TRBV18 to TRBJ1-4; D remains unclear. Germline CDR1 and CDR2: KGHSH and LQKENI. Between the trimmed V and J ends, which lost 2 bases and 8 bases, there was a span of 9 bases. This CDR3 region has 13 residues.

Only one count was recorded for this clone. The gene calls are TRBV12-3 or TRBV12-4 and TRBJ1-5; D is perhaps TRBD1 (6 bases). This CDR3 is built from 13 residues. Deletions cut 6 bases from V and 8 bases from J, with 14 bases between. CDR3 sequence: CASSSGTSEPQHF. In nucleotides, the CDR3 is TGTGCCAGCAGCTCCGGGACATCCGAGCCCCAGCATTTT.

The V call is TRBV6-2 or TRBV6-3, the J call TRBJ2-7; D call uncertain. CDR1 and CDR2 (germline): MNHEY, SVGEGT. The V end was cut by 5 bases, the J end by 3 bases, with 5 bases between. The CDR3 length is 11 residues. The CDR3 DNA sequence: TGTGCCAGCAGTCCCCACTACGAGCAGTACTTC. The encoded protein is CASSPHYEQYF.

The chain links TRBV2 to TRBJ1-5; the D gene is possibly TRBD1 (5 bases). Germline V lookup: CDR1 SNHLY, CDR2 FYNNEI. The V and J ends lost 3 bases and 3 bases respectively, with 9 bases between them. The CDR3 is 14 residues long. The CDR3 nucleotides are TGTGCCAGCAGTGAGCACAGGAACAATCAGCCCCAGCATTTT. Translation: CASSEHRNNQPQHF.

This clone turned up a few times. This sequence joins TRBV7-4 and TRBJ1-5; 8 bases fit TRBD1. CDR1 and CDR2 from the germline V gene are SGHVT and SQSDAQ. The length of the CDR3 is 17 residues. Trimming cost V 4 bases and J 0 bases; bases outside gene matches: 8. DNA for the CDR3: TGTGCCAGCAGCTCACGGACAGGGACTATTAGCAATCAGCCCCAGCATTTT. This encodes CASSSRTGTISNQPQHF.

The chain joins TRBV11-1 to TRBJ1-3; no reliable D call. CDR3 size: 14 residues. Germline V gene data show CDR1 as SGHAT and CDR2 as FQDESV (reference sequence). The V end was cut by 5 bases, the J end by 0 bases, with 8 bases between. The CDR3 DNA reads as TGTGCCAGCAGCGCGACAAGCTCTGGAAACACCATATATTTT. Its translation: CASSATSSGNTIYF.

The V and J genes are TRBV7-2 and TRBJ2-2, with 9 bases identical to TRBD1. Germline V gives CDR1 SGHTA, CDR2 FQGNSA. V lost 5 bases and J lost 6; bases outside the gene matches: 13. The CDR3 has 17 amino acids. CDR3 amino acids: CASSLSYGQGYAGELFF. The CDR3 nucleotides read TGTGCCAGCAGCCTCTCATATGGACAGGGGTACGCCGGGGAGCTGTTTTTT.

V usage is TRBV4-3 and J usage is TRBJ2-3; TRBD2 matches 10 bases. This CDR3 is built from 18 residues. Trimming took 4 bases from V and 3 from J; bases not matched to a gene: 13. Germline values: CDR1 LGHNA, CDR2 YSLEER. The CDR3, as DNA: TGCGCCAGCAGCCCATTGCCCACTAGCGGGGATATAACAGATACGCAGTATTTT. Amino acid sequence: CASSPLPTSGDITDTQYF.

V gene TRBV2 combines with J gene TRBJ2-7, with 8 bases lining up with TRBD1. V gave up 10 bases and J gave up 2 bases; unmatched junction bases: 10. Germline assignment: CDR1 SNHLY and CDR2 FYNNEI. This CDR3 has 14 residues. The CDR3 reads CATDAGQATYEQYF. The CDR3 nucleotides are TGTGCCACAGACGCGGGACAGGCAACCTACGAGCAGTACTTC.

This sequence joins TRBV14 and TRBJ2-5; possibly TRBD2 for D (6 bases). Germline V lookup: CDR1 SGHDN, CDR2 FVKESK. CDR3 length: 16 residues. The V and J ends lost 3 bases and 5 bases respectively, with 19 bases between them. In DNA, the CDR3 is TGTGCCAGCAGCCATGGTTACGCGGGGCGTGTGGAGACCCAGTACTTC. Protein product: CASSHGYAGRVETQYF.

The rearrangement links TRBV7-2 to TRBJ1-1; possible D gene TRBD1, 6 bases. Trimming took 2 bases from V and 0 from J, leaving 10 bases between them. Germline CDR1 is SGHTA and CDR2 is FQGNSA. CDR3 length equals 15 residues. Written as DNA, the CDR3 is TGTGCCAGCAGCTTAAGGGGGACCATGAACACTGAAGCTTTCTTT. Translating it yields CASSLRGTMNTEAFF.